These 19 T cell receptor beta chains were all obtained from the same sample, sequenced in a study of graft-versus-host responses after intestinal transplantation. The repertoire was sequenced with immunoSEQ multiplex PCR; TCRdb's copy has only in-frame clones and lacks some. The repertoire holds roughly 13,000 clones, with 35% to 40% as singletons. Irradiated, violet-dye-labeled stimulators (200,000) were plated alongside 200,000 CFSE-labeled responders. The starting material was alloreactive CD8+ T cells from a mixed lymphocyte reaction culture, obtained before intestinal transplant. The sample's subset: CFSE-low proliferating T cells sorted from roughly 6-day pre-transplant mixed lymphocyte reaction (GvH or HvG direction). These receptor sequences come from a human patient who received an intestinal transplant.

This clone was seen a few times. This chain uses TRBV29-1 with TRBJ1-2; weak D call: TRBD1 (6 bases). The V end lost 5 bases, the J end lost 13 bases, and 11 bases lay between the germline ends. Germline CDR1 SQVTM, CDR2 ANQGSEA. This CDR3 comprises 9 residues. The CDR3 DNA reads as TGCAGCGTTTCGGGACATTTCACCTTC. Amino acids: CSVSGHFTF. The whole variable domain, filled in from reference TRBV29-1 and TRBJ1-2, reads SAVISQKPSRDICQRGTSLTIQCQVDSQVTMMFWYRQQPGQSLTLIATANQGSEATYESGFVIDKFPISRPNLTFSTLTVSNMSPEDSSIYLCSVSGHFTFGSGTRLTVV.

V and J are TRBV7-9 and TRBJ1-5, with unresolved D. CDR3 size: 14 residues. Trimming pared 0 bases from V and 4 bases from J, leaving 7 bases between. Germline V gene data show CDR1 as SEHNR and CDR2 as FQNEAQ (reference sequence). CDR3 in DNA: TGTGCCAGCAGCTTAGCGCCGGGTAATCAGCCCCAGCATTTT. It codes for CASSLAPGNQPQHF.

This clone was detected once. J is TRBJ1-5 and V is TRBV19, with D maybe TRBD1 (5 bases). V dropped 7 bases and J dropped 4 bases, with 20 bases sitting between them. This CDR3 comprises 16 residues. The germline gives CDR1 LNHDA, CDR2 SQIVND (reference sequence). In DNA, the CDR3 is TGTGCCAGTACTACAGGAGGGGTCCGGGTGAATCAGCCCCAGCATTTT. This sequence encodes CASTTGGVRVNQPQHF.

The chain uses TRBV2 and TRBJ2-7; TRBD1 is a possible D gene (6 bases). In germline, CDR1 is SNHLY, CDR2 FYNNEI. The CDR3 sequence is 13 residues long. Trimming stripped 8 bases from V and 2 bases from J, with 13 bases between. The chain's CDR3 is CASGRTEAYEQYF. DNA of the CDR3: TGTGCCAGCGGACGGACAGAGGCCTACGAGCAGTACTTC.

The J gene is TRBJ2-5, the V gene TRBV5-1, with no clear D. Trimming stripped 4 bases from V and 2 bases from J, with 6 bases between. Germline CDR1 is SGHRS and CDR2 is YFSETQ. The CDR3 totals 12 residues. This CDR3 is CASSLAQETQYF. The CDR3 DNA is TGCGCCAGCAGCCTGGCACAAGAGACCCAGTACTTC.

By sample fraction, this clone is medium-sized. The chain joins TRBV30 to TRBJ1-2; no reliable D call. V shed 7 bases and J shed 3 bases, with 15 bases lying between them. CDR1 GTSNPN and CDR2 SVGIG come from the germline V gene (reference sequence). The CDR3 length is 13 residues. The CDR3 here is CASPATEHYGYTF. The CDR3 bases are TGTGCCTCCCCGGCGACGGAGCACTATGGCTACACCTTC.

This chain connects TRBV4-1 to TRBJ2-2; 11 bases map to TRBD2. The CDR3 spans 16 residues. CDR1 is MGHRA, CDR2 YSYEKL, per germline. Trimming cost V 6 bases and J 5 bases; bases outside gene matches: 8. This CDR3 is CASSTSGRSSTGELFF. The DNA for the CDR3 is TGCGCCAGCAGTACTAGCGGGAGATCTAGTACCGGGGAGCTGTTTTTT.

This clone was seen only a few times. V usage is TRBV5-1 and J usage is TRBJ2-2, with D possibly TRBD2 on 6 matching bases. Trimming took 4 bases from V and 1 from J, leaving 11 bases between them. This CDR3 is 15 amino acids long. Germline V gene sequence: CDR1 SGHRS, CDR2 YFSETQ. The chain's CDR3 is CASSPWDLNTGELFF. The CDR3 bases are TGCGCCAGCAGCCCCTGGGACTTGAACACCGGGGAGCTGTTTTTT.

The rearrangement links TRBV5-1 to TRBJ2-7, with D maybe TRBD1 (5 bases). Trimming pared 0 bases from V and 5 bases from J, leaving 12 bases between. CDR3 length equals 14 residues. CDR1 is SGHRS, CDR2 YFSETQ, per germline. This CDR3 is CASSLGQGADEQYF. In DNA, the CDR3 is TGCGCCAGCAGCTTGGGCCAGGGTGCAGACGAGCAGTACTTC.

V usage is TRBV2 and J usage is TRBJ2-2; 9 positions match TRBD1. CDR3 length: 18 amino acids. CDR1 and CDR2 (germline): SNHLY, FYNNEI. The V and J ends lost 0 bases and 0 bases, in that order; junction bases with no gene match: 5. CDR3 DNA sequence: TGTGCCAGCAGTGAAGCGCGGGACAGGGCTGCGAACACCGGGGAGCTGTTTTTT. It specifies CASSEARDRAANTGELFF. Full variable domain (remainder filled in from reference TRBV2 and TRBJ2-2): EPEVTQTPSHQVTQMGQEVILRCVPISNHLYFYWYRQILGQKVEFLVSFYNNEISEKSEIFDDQFSVERPDGSNFTLKIRSTKLEDSAMYFCASSEARDRAANTGELFFGEGSRLTVL.

V usage is TRBV27 and J usage is TRBJ2-3, with 7 bases fitting TRBD2. There are 15 residues in the CDR3. V shed 3 bases, J shed 0 bases, and the junction held 3 bases outside the gene matches. CDR1 is MNHEY and CDR2 is SMNVEV in the germline V gene (reference sequence). The CDR3 reads CASSFGRGSTDTQYF. The CDR3, as DNA: TGTGCCAGCAGTTTTGGGAGGGGTAGCACAGATACGCAGTATTTT.

This clone has ten or more counts. The rearrangement joins TRBV23-1 to TRBJ1-2; 8 nucleotides align to TRBD1. TRBV23-1 is marked as an open reading frame, function uncertain. This CDR3 is built from 16 residues. Trimming cost V 4 bases and J 7 bases; bases outside gene matches: 14. The CDR3 DNA is TGCGCCAGCAGTCCCCTCGCGTCCAGGGGGCATTTTGGCTACACCTTC. Protein: CASSPLASRGHFGYTF.

This clone was counted a few times. The V call is TRBV5-5, the J call TRBJ1-1, with D perhaps TRBD1 (6 bases). From germline, CDR1 is SGHKS and CDR2 YYEKEE (reference sequence). V lost 5 bases to trimming and J lost 4 bases, with 12 bases between them. CDR3 length: 13 residues. The CDR3 is CASSLQGSTEAFF. CDR3 nucleotide sequence: TGTGCCAGCAGTCTTCAGGGGAGCACTGAAGCTTTCTTT.

The chain couples TRBV9 to TRBJ1-1, with D unresolved. V lost 0 bases and J 4 bases, leaving 4 bases between the germline ends. Germline loops: CDR1 SGDLS, CDR2 YYNGEE. The CDR3 spans 12 residues. CDR3 DNA: TGTGCCAGCAGCGTAGGAGGCACTGAAGCTTTCTTT. This gives the protein CASSVGGTEAFF.

CDR3 sequence reads: CSVELAGGQPYEQYF. The CDR3, as DNA: TGCAGCGTTGAACTAGCGGGAGGCCAGCCCTACGAGCAGTACTTC. V usage is TRBV29-1 and J usage is TRBJ2-7; TRBD2 matches 11 bases. Trimming removed 2 bases from V and 2 bases from J; junction bases left unmatched: 5. This CDR3 has 15 amino acids. The V gene's germline CDR1 is SQVTM and CDR2 ANQGSEA.

V is TRBV23-1 and J is TRBJ1-1; 7 bases fit TRBD1. TRBV23-1 is placed among ORFs of uncertain function. This CDR3 has 16 residues. J lost 0 bases, V lost 1 base, and 5 bases had no gene match. The CDR3 DNA reads TGCGCCAGCAGTCAATGGGCAGGGGGAGTGAACACTGAAGCTTTCTTT. It translates to CASSQWAGGVNTEAFF.

This clone was detected only a few times. The chain links TRBV10-3 to TRBJ2-7; D is possibly TRBD1 (5 bases). The germline V and J ends were trimmed by 7 bases and 4 bases, with 11 bases remaining between them. CDR3 length: 12 amino acids. Per germline, CDR1 ENHRY and CDR2 SYGVKD. CDR3: CAIITDRYEQYF. The DNA for the CDR3 is TGTGCCATCATTACAGACAGATACGAGCAGTACTTC.

This clone has just a few counts. The chain carries TRBV19 and TRBJ1-1, with D hard to call. Trimming shortened V by 6 bases and J by 5 bases, and 13 bases separated the two germline ends. Germline values: CDR1 LNHDA, CDR2 SQIVND (reference sequence). The CDR3 runs to 13 residues. CDR3 protein: CASRFGFGTEAFF. CDR3 DNA: TGTGCCAGTAGATTCGGGTTTGGAACTGAAGCTTTCTTT.

By sample fraction, this clone is medium-sized. The genes are TRBV27 and TRBJ2-7; 7 nucleotides line up with TRBD1. Germline trimming cut 0 bases from V and 3 bases from J; bases unmatched to any gene: 2. Germline V lookup: CDR1 MNHEY, CDR2 SMNVEV (reference sequence). The CDR3 loop spans 14 amino acids. The CDR3 sequence is CASSLSTGYYEQYF. In DNA, the CDR3 is TGTGCCAGCAGTTTATCGACAGGGTACTACGAGCAGTACTTC.